The rows below give T cell receptor beta chains drawn from one sample of a study of shared clonotypes between healthy human individuals. Sequencing was performed with immunoSEQ multiplex PCR; in TCRdb, only in-frame clones are kept and a portion is missing. Of approximately 1,500,000 clones listed, around 97% are singletons. The sequencing input was naive CD4+ T cells sorted from blood. The source of these receptors is a man between 25 and 39 years old in good health. CDR3s include the opening cysteine and the closing phenylalanine or tryptophan. The D gene is left open where the match is weak.

j_call v_call d_call cdr3_aa
TRBJ2-7 TRBV9 TRBD2 CASSVSGRAVEQYF
TRBJ2-2 TRBV5-1 - CASSLEGTAGELFF
TRBJ2-5 TRBV5-4 - CASSLVRGSSETQYF
TRBJ2-5 TRBV10-2 TRBD2 CASSEPLAGGRQETQYF
TRBJ2-1 TRBV27 TRBD2 CASSLLSSGRTNEQFF
TRBJ2-3 TRBV27 TRBD2 CASSWAGLAGRTDTQYF
TRBJ2-1 TRBV6-5 - CASSYSVGPYNEQFF
TRBJ2-1 TRBV7-2 TRBD2 CASSLAFGGEGRHEQFF
TRBJ2-7 TRBV19 TRBD1 CASSPTGAGYEQYF
TRBJ2-3 TRBV11-3 TRBD1 CASSSRGTGYSDTQYF
TRBJ2-3 TRBV9 TRBD1 CASSVAQGQNTDTQYF
TRBJ1-4 TRBV7-9 TRBD1 CASSSGQGLEKLFF
TRBJ1-3 TRBV27 - CASSLSRTVSGNTIYF
TRBJ2-5 TRBV10-1 TRBD2 CASSLGGTSGRGETQYF
TRBJ2-1 TRBV7-2 - CASSFSYNEQFF
TRBJ2-5 TRBV13 TRBD2 CASSSAPGTSSQETQYF
TRBJ2-5 TRBV9 - CASSRRGETQYF
TRBJ2-1 TRBV11-3 TRBD2 CASSSLAGAPYNEQFF
TRBJ1-1 TRBV7-3 - CASSLSGHSNTEAFF
TRBJ2-5 TRBV30 - CAWAPSMKETQYF
TRBJ2-1 TRBV27 - CASKGGNEQFF
TRBJ2-7 TRBV18 TRBD1 CASSPPGQGSYEQYF
TRBJ2-7 TRBV14 - CASSQEQHYEQYF
TRBJ2-1 TRBV19 TRBD1 CASSIAGTGGNEQFF
TRBJ2-2 TRBV5-1 - CASSSLASNTGELFF
TRBJ1-3 TRBV2 - CASSFDRSSGNTIYF
TRBJ2-7 TRBV2 - CASTERTVDEQYF
TRBJ2-7 TRBV19 - CASSSQTRSYEQYF
TRBJ1-3 TRBV7-2 - CASSLWGQSSNADF
TRBJ2-7 TRBV7-3 TRBD2 CASSLAGGSYEQYF
TRBJ2-1 TRBV5-8 TRBD2 CASSQGLAGRNEQFF
TRBJ2-1 TRBV18 - CASSPPNQNEQFF
TRBJ2-3 TRBV7-9 - CASSLAQTAQGTDTQYF
TRBJ2-3 TRBV19 - CASSIGTNPSGTSTDTQYF
TRBJ1-5 TRBV10-3 - CAISELGSNQPQHF
TRBJ2-4 TRBV29-1 TRBD2 CSVVAGGDKNIQYF
TRBJ2-7 TRBV28 - CASSLLGEQYF
TRBJ2-3 TRBV28 - CASMGRRTDTQYF
TRBJ1-1 TRBV5-1 TRBD1 CASSLGDSLNTEAFF
TRBJ1-1 TRBV7-9 - CASSLGRIEAFF
TRBJ2-7 TRBV18 - CASSPKAGVGEQYF
TRBJ1-1 TRBV18 TRBD1 CASSLGQGAEAFF
TRBJ2-5 TRBV7-3 TRBD1 CASSPGQGGETQYF
TRBJ2-6 TRBV10-3 TRBD1 CAIPDRDSFGANVLTF
TRBJ2-2 TRBV28 TRBD1 CATERDRGPGTGELFF
TRBJ1-2 TRBV29-1 - CSVVAENGYTF
TRBJ1-2 TRBV4-3 - CASSQDWTDGYTF
TRBJ1-1 TRBV5-1 - CASSLGMPTEAFF
TRBJ2-5 TRBV5-1 - CASRFTVQGLETQYF
TRBJ2-6 TRBV5-1 - CASSLEVTGSGANVLTF
TRBJ1-5 TRBV7-2 - CASSSAGPGQPQHF
TRBJ2-2 TRBV19 - CATTWTANTGELFF
TRBJ2-3 TRBV2 - CASTREPPTDTQYF
TRBJ2-2 TRBV15 - CATSRDRNTGELFF
TRBJ1-5 TRBV7-8 - CASSLARNQPQHF
TRBJ2-1 TRBV6-1 - CASSGGAGTDWVNEQFF
TRBJ1-5 TRBV5-4 - CASSRDGSPQHF
TRBJ2-2 TRBV7-2 - CASSSIRGFANTGELFF
TRBJ2-5 TRBV10-1 - CASSADSPKGTQYF
TRBJ2-1 TRBV7-9 TRBD1 CASSAPAGTGRLSDEQFF